This T cell receptor (beta chain) comes out of a study of blood T cell repertoires in COVID-19. For the study at large: COVID-19 samples collected from the United States, Italy and Spain covered acute and convalescent phases. T cells, B-cell-depleted T cells, or PBMCs provided the cDNA or gDNA that served as material.

Original processing methods: Researchers report that nucleated cell counts were estimated from reference gene primer amplification. Assay used: immunoSEQ multiplex PCR; TCRdb lists only in-frame clones, some missing. D and trimming come from the DNA, and the V and J calls and clone size come from that table. Of around 200,000 clones in the sample, about 87% were seen once. The specimen was peripheral blood. This receptor was identified in a man in his fifties or sixties who had recovered from COVID-19.

The CDR3 region has the DNA TGTGCCAGCAGCTTGCCGACTAGGCCAGATACGCAGTATTTT. Translation: CASSLPTRPDTQYF. This chain connects TRBV5-4 to TRBJ2-3, with D maybe TRBD2 (6 bases). Germline CDR1 reads SGHNT; CDR2 reads YYREEE (reference sequence). V lost 1 base and J lost 4, with 10 bases in between. CDR3 size: 14 residues.